These T cell receptor beta chains were read from a single sample in a study of blood T cell repertoires in COVID-19. Clones were read by immunoSEQ multiplex PCR, and TCRdb kept only the in-frame ones, dropping some. There are a few hundred thousand clones in the sample; about 80% occur only once, and approximately 1.2% lies in the top ten. The sequenced material came from PBMCs or T cells enriched from blood (not recorded which). These receptors all stem from a woman aged 40 to 49 with acute COVID-19. Each CDR3 is given with its conserved first and last residue. A D gene is named only where the DNA matches it firmly. Clone size is stated in some rows and not others, as once, few, many or a class when expanded.

size,V,J,D,CDR3,DNA
NA,TRBV14,TRBJ1-2,NA,CASSQVGRGLMGYTF,TGTGCCAGCAGCCAGGTTGGACGGGGACTTATGGGCTACACCTTC
NA,TRBV28,TRBJ2-2,TRBD1,CASSPGGTNTGELFF,TGTGCCAGCAGTCCAGGGGGTACGAACACCGGGGAGCTGTTTTTT
NA,TRBV11-3,TRBJ1-1,NA,CASSGGSNTEAFF,TGTGCCAGCAGCGGAGGGTCGAACACTGAAGCTTTCTTT
NA,TRBV6-1,TRBJ2-7,NA,CASSESWGHQGLAYEQYF,TGTGCCAGCAGTGAGTCTTGGGGACACCAAGGACTAGCCTACGAGCAGTACTTC
NA,TRBV27,TRBJ2-1,TRBD2,CASSTPGTSGINEQFF,TGTGCCAGCAGTACCCCAGGGACTAGCGGGATCAATGAGCAGTTCTTC
NA,TRBV7-2,TRBJ2-7,NA,CASSKDRTKTYEQYF,TGTGCCAGCAGCAAAGACAGGACCAAGACCTACGAGCAGTACTTC
NA,TRBV6-5,TRBJ1-3,NA,CAIGSDSSGNTIYF,TGTGCCATCGGATCGGACAGCTCTGGAAACACCATATATTTT
once,TRBV6-5,TRBJ2-3,NA,CASSYDRLSTDTQYF,TGTGCCAGCAGTTACGACAGGCTCAGCACAGATACGCAGTATTTT
once,TRBV6-5,TRBJ1-5,NA,CAPGPDYSNQPQHF,TGTGCCCCCGGGCCGGACTATAGCAATCAGCCCCAGCATTTT
once,TRBV6-1,TRBJ1-4,NA,CASSEWGGPSTNEKLFF,TGTGCCAGCAGTGAATGGGGGGGACCTTCTACGAATGAAAAACTGTTTTTT
NA,TRBV7-2,TRBJ2-3,TRBD1,CASSLGGQGNTDTQYF,TGTGCCAGCAGCCTGGGGGGACAGGGAAACACAGATACGCAGTATTTT
NA,TRBV6-5,TRBJ2-7,TRBD1,CASQGQLTYEQYF,TGTGCCAGCCAGGGACAGCTTACCTACGAGCAGTACTTC
NA,TRBV18,TRBJ1-1,NA,CASSPTNTEAFF,TGTGCCAGCTCACCAACTAATACTGAAGCTTTCTTT
NA,TRBV18,TRBJ2-2,TRBD1,CASSPETGSTGELFF,TGTGCCAGCTCTCCAGAGACAGGGTCCACCGGGGAGCTGTTTTTT
NA,TRBV7-2,TRBJ2-1,TRBD1,CASSLIGTGASRHNEQFF,TGTGCCAGCAGCTTGATCGGGACAGGGGCGTCGAGGCACAATGAGCAGTTCTTC
NA,TRBV11-1,TRBJ1-1,NA,CASTRPTGNTEAFF,TGTGCCAGCACCCGGCCTACAGGGAACACTGAAGCTTTCTTT
NA,TRBV28,TRBJ1-1,NA,CASSWGRGDTEAFF,TGTGCCAGCAGTTGGGGTAGGGGCGACACTGAAGCTTTCTTT
NA,TRBV2,TRBJ2-7,NA,CASTGIHYEQYF,TGTGCCAGCACAGGAATCCACTACGAGCAGTACTTC
NA,TRBV9,TRBJ1-4,TRBD1,CASSVGGGQVAEKLFF,TGTGCCAGCAGCGTAGGAGGCGGACAGGTTGCGGAAAAACTGTTTTTT
NA,TRBV7-2,TRBJ1-5,TRBD1,CASSWRDRAVGQPQHF,TGTGCCAGCAGCTGGAGGGACAGGGCGGTGGGTCAGCCCCAGCATTTT
NA,TRBV2,TRBJ1-4,NA,CASRLDTPGGKLFF,TGTGCCAGCAGGCTCGACACTCCCGGGGGAAAACTGTTTTTT
NA,TRBV10-3,TRBJ1-5,NA,CAISESSREGQPQHF,TGTGCCATCAGTGAGTCGAGCAGGGAAGGTCAGCCCCAGCATTTT
few,TRBV21-1,TRBJ2-2,NA,CASSKGTRDRSPQGELFF,TGTGCCAGCAGCAAAGGGACCCGGGACAGGAGCCCCCAAGGGGAGCTGTTTTTT
NA,TRBV6-5,TRBJ2-2,TRBD2,CASSSPGGENTGELFF,TGTGCCAGCAGTTCTCCCGGGGGGGAGAACACCGGGGAGCTGTTTTTT
NA,TRBV7-2,TRBJ1-6,TRBD1,CASSLLGTGGASLHF,TGTGCCAGCAGCTTGCTGGGGACAGGGGGCGCGTCCCTCCACTTT
NA,TRBV7-2,TRBJ1-6,NA,CASSLLGSPLHF,TGTGCCAGCAGCTTACTAGGATCACCCCTCCACTTT
few,TRBV4-2,TRBJ2-1,NA,CASSQDSRPYNEQFF,TGTGCCAGCAGCCAAGACTCTAGGCCCTACAATGAGCAGTTCTTC
NA,TRBV2,TRBJ2-2,TRBD2,CASSGSGGVDTGELFF,TGTGCCAGCAGTGGTAGCGGGGGGGTGGACACCGGGGAGCTGTTTTTT
NA,TRBV5-1,TRBJ2-1,TRBD2,CASSSLLLAGGDNEQFF,TGCGCCAGCAGCTCCTTACTACTAGCGGGAGGGGACAATGAGCAGTTCTTC
NA,TRBV2,TRBJ1-6,NA,CASNVGGRNSPLHF,TGTGCCAGCAATGTAGGAGGTAGAAATTCACCCCTCCACTTT
NA,TRBV24-1,TRBJ2-7,NA,CATSDPNRDEQYF,TGTGCCACCAGTGACCCTAACAGGGACGAGCAGTACTTC
NA,TRBV7-2,TRBJ1-1,NA,CASSLVSSVNTEAFF,TGTGCCAGCAGCTTAGTGTCCTCCGTGAACACTGAAGCTTTCTTT
NA,TRBV6-2/TRBV6-3,TRBJ1-2,TRBD1,CASSSRDRASGGYTF,TGTGCCAGCAGTTCGCGGGACAGGGCATCGGGTGGCTACACCTTC
NA,TRBV28,TRBJ2-7,TRBD1,CASSFGTGKSYEQYF,TGTGCCAGCAGTTTTGGGACAGGTAAATCCTACGAGCAGTACTTC
NA,TRBV5-6,TRBJ2-5,NA,CASSPSRVETQYF,TGTGCCAGCAGCCCTTCGAGGGTGGAGACCCAGTACTTC